These T cell receptor beta chains were read from a single sample in a study of T cell repertoires in cytomegalovirus infection. TCRdb re-analysed the reads in MiXCR, keeping a single row per CDR3 protein. The sample includes fewer than 550,000 distinct CDR3 sequences, about 11% of them seen just once. Sequencing input: PBMCs. Receptors were obtained from a human donor in good health (CMV status not recorded). Some clones in this sample may be carry-over from other donors' samples. Both conserved end residues are part of each CDR3. Each record gives: V gene, J gene, clone size, D gene, CDR3 protein, CDR3 DNA. The D gene is left open where the match is weak. Clone sizes are given selectively: once, few, many, or a class where the clone is expanded.

>TRBV10-3|TRBJ2-1|few|NA
CAISESTGIEQFF
TGTGCCATCAGTGAGTCGACGGGAATTGAGCAGTTCTTC
>TRBV18|TRBJ2-7|many|NA
CASSPYDRNTYEQYF
TGTGCCAGCTCACCATACGACAGAAATACCTACGAGCAGTACTTC
>TRBV7-3|TRBJ2-7|NA|NA
CASSPGFNSYEQYF
TGTGCCAGCAGCCCCGGATTCAACTCCTACGAGCAGTACTTC
>TRBV6-4|TRBJ1-2|few|NA
CASSDGRNYGYTF
TGTGCCAGCAGTGACGGGAGGAACTATGGCTACACCTTC
>TRBV7-9|TRBJ1-2|many|NA
CASSLGRDGGYTF
TGTGCCAGCAGCTTAGGTCGGGACGGTGGCTACACCTTC
>TRBV7-2|TRBJ1-1|many|NA
CASSLMKGGNEAFF
TGTGCCAGCAGCTTAATGAAGGGAGGGAATGAAGCTTTCTTT
>TRBV19|TRBJ2-5|many|TRBD1
CASSRGQGEETQYF
TGTGCCAGTAGTCGTGGACAGGGGGAAGAGACCCAGTACTTC
>TRBV27|TRBJ2-7|few|NA
CASSSFSSTGSSYEQYF
TGTGCCAGCAGTTCTTTCTCCTCGACGGGAAGCTCCTACGAGCAGTACTTC
>TRBV5-4|TRBJ2-5|many|NA
CASSFDLPETQYF
TGTGCCAGCAGCTTTGACCTACCAGAGACCCAGTACTTC
>TRBV5-4|TRBJ2-3|NA|NA
CASSGGAPDTQYF
TGTGCCAGCAGCGGGGGGGCCCCAGATACGCAGTATTTT
>TRBV20-1|TRBJ2-1|NA|TRBD1
CSAPAGTVYNEQFF
TGCAGTGCCCCCGCCGGGACAGTCTACAATGAGCAGTTCTTC
>TRBV7-2|TRBJ1-1|many|NA
CASSLVSGRNTEAFF
TGTGCCAGCAGCTTAGTCTCGGGCAGGAACACTGAAGCTTTCTTT
>TRBV19|TRBJ1-5|NA|TRBD1
CASQPRRTGSNQPQHF
TGTGCCAGTCAGCCCCGGAGGACAGGGAGCAATCAGCCCCAGCATTTT
>TRBV30|TRBJ2-5|few|NA
CAWSGGTETQYF
TGTGCCTGGAGTGGCGGGACGGAGACCCAGTACTTC
>TRBV7-2|TRBJ1-2|many|NA
CASSHDSNYGYTF
TGTGCCAGCAGCCACGACAGTAACTATGGCTACACCTTC
>TRBV27|TRBJ2-1|few|TRBD2
CASSFGDYINEQFF
TGTGCCAGCAGTTTCGGGGACTATATAAATGAGCAGTTCTTC
>TRBV7-9|TRBJ2-7|many|TRBD2
CASTGGARISYEQYF
TGTGCCAGCACCGGGGGGGCCCGGATCTCCTACGAGCAGTACTTC
>TRBV4-1|TRBJ1-3|many|NA
CASSQALGNSGNTIYF
TGCGCCAGCAGCCAAGCGTTGGGGAACTCTGGAAACACCATATATTTT
>TRBV5-6|TRBJ2-2|NA|NA
CASSLGWGTTFTGELFF
TGTGCCAGCAGCTTAGGGTGGGGGACAACTTTCACCGGGGAGCTGTTTTTT
>TRBV5-1|TRBJ2-1|few|TRBD1
CASSLQGSDYNEQFF
TGCGCCAGCAGCTTACAGGGGAGCGACTACAATGAGCAGTTCTTC
>TRBV5-4|TRBJ2-1|few|NA
CASTPGTFYNEQFF
TGTGCCAGCACTCCTGGGACTTTCTACAATGAGCAGTTCTTC
>TRBV12-3/TRBV12-4|TRBJ2-1|many|TRBD2
CASSLALTGTSGYNEQFF
TGTGCCAGCAGTTTAGCCCTAACCGGGACTAGCGGGTACAATGAGCAGTTCTTC
>TRBV7-9|TRBJ1-4|many|NA
CASSSEKLFF
TGTGCCAGCAGCTCTGAAAAACTGTTTTTT
>TRBV19|TRBJ1-1|NA|NA
CASTNTRGARATEAFF
TGTGCCAGTACCAACACGAGGGGGGCCCGGGCAACTGAAGCTTTCTTT
>TRBV2|TRBJ1-5|many|NA
CASSEVREGQPQHF
TGTGCCAGCAGTGAAGTCAGGGAAGGGCAGCCCCAGCATTTT
>TRBV11-2|TRBJ1-6|many|NA
CASSLLGTSPYNSPLHF
TGTGCCAGCAGCCTCCTGGGGACGTCGCCCTATAATTCACCCCTCCACTTT
>TRBV28|TRBJ2-1|NA|TRBD1
CASSRSGQGIGKFFYNEQFF
TGTGCCAGCAGCCGATCGGGACAGGGGATCGGCAAGTTTTTCTACAATGAGCAGTTCTTC
>TRBV5-1|TRBJ1-6|many|TRBD1
CASSQSRTGSSPLHF
TGCGCCAGCAGCCAAAGCCGGACAGGCTCATCACCCCTCCACTTT
>TRBV7-2|TRBJ1-1|many|TRBD1
CASSPSGTGAREAFF
TGTGCCAGCAGTCCATCCGGGACAGGGGCGAGGGAGGCTTTCTTT
>TRBV7-6|TRBJ2-1|many|NA
CASSLVTGPDRYNEQFF
TGTGCCAGCAGCTTAGTAACGGGCCCGGACCGATACAATGAGCAGTTCTTC
>TRBV20-1|TRBJ2-1|NA|TRBD2
CSARDSTSGSGDEQFF
TGCAGTGCTAGAGACTCGACTAGCGGGAGTGGCGATGAGCAGTTCTTC
>TRBV7-9|TRBJ2-3|many|TRBD2
CASSPGTSGPGDTQYF
TGTGCCAGCAGTCCTGGGACTAGCGGTCCGGGAGATACGCAGTATTTT
>TRBV19|TRBJ2-5|NA|TRBD2
CASKAGPGETQYF
TGTGCCAGTAAAGCGGGGCCCGGGGAGACCCAGTACTTC
>TRBV4-1|TRBJ1-5|NA|NA
CASSQGEQGNQPQHF
TGCGCCAGCAGCCAAGGGGAGCAGGGCAATCAGCCCCAGCATTTT
>TRBV18|TRBJ1-5|many|TRBD1
CASSPNKGAGKEPQHF
TGTGCCAGCTCACCAAACAAGGGGGCAGGAAAGGAGCCCCAGCATTTT
>TRBV12-3/TRBV12-4|TRBJ2-5|many|NA
CASSPGPWQETQYF
TGTGCCAGCAGTCCCGGGCCCTGGCAAGAGACCCAGTACTTC
>TRBV5-6|TRBJ2-1|many|TRBD1
CASSLAGGVRNEQFF
TGTGCCAGCAGCTTAGCAGGGGGCGTGAGGAATGAGCAGTTCTTC
>TRBV28|TRBJ2-1|NA|NA
CASTGQANNEQFF
TGTGCCAGCACGGGGCAGGCCAACAATGAGCAGTTCTTC
>TRBV20-1|TRBJ2-7|NA|NA
CSASPGRAYEQYF
TGCAGTGCTAGCCCGGGACGGGCCTACGAGCAGTACTTC
>TRBV29-1|TRBJ2-6|NA|NA
CSVLDPGANVLTF
TGCAGCGTGCTGGACCCCGGGGCCAACGTCCTGACTTTC
>TRBV12-3/TRBV12-4|TRBJ1-5|many|NA
CASSLGGISNQPQHF
TGTGCCAGCAGTTTAGGTGGCATTAGCAATCAGCCCCAGCATTTT
>TRBV27|TRBJ1-2|many|TRBD1
CASSLTTGQVYGYTF
TGTGCCAGCAGTTTAACAACTGGACAGGTTTATGGCTACACCTTC
>TRBV5-1|TRBJ2-5|NA|NA
CASSSEGQETQYF
TGCGCCAGCAGCTCTGAGGGACAAGAGACCCAGTACTTC
>TRBV5-1|TRBJ2-2|few|NA
CASSFWRENTGELFF
TGCGCCAGCAGCTTCTGGCGGGAGAACACCGGGGAGCTGTTTTTT
>TRBV2|TRBJ2-4|many|TRBD2
CASSEPGEGKQNIQYF
TGTGCCAGCAGTGAACCGGGGGAGGGGAAGCAAAACATTCAGTACTTC
>TRBV18|TRBJ2-4|few|NA
CASSTFTGSKNIQYF
TGTGCTAGCTCAACCTTTACAGGGAGCAAAAACATTCAGTACTTC
>TRBV9|TRBJ2-1|few|TRBD2
CASSVGGTSRNYNEQFF
TGTGCCAGCAGCGTAGGGGGGACTAGCCGAAATTACAATGAGCAGTTCTTC
>TRBV28|TRBJ2-5|NA|NA
CASSPPDGEGASQYF
TGTGCCAGCAGTCCACCAGACGGGGAGGGGGCTTCCCAGTACTTC
>TRBV11-2|TRBJ2-1|many|NA
CASSLGRITGPLYNEQFF
TGTGCCAGCAGCTTAGGGAGGATTACGGGACCCCTTTACAATGAGCAGTTCTTC
>TRBV27|TRBJ2-7|NA|NA
CASSRPDRLDREQYF
TGTGCCAGCAGCCGCCCAGACAGGTTGGATCGGGAGCAGTACTTC